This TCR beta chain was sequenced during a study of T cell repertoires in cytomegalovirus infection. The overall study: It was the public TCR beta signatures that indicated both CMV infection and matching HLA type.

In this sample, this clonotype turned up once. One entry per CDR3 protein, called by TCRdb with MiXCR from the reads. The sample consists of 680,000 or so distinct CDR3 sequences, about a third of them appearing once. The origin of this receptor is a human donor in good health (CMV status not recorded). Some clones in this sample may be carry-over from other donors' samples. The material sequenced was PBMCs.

Here the CDR3 reads CASSLVPGQQETQYF. CDR3 in DNA: TGTGCCAGCAGCTTGGTTCCGGGACAGCAAGAGACCCAGTACTTC. The rearrangement links TRBV5-4 to TRBJ2-5, with 7 nucleotides matching TRBD1. CDR3 length: 15 amino acids. After removal of 0 bases from V and 2 bases from J, the junction contained 4 bases not matched to a gene. Germline-derived CDR1 and CDR2 are SGHNT and YYREEE (reference sequence).